This TCR beta chain was captured in a study of T cell responses to AZD1222 COVID-19 vaccine. Germline assignment: CDR1 MNHEY and CDR2 SVGAGI. V dropped 5 bases and J dropped 8; count of bases not matched to a gene: 5. The CDR3 length is 14 residues. The study's findings and limits: It was only a handful of AZD1222 recipients who were seropositive at baseline. Repertoires were obtained solely post-peak T cell response. Nearly half of spike-specific TCRs reportedly target unmutated variant regions.

This clone turned up a few times. The antigen is undetermined. The method was immunoSEQ multiplex PCR; TCRdb's version includes in-frame clones alone and lacks a portion of them. The sample holds about 130,000 clones, approximately 93% seen once. The chain links TRBV6-5 to TRBJ2-2, with TRBD1 identical over 10 bases. The sequences come from peripheral blood, collected on day 0 of AZD1222 vaccination. This clonotype originated in an adult in good health. The CDR3 sequence: CASSKTGGEGELFF. The CDR3 DNA reads as TGTGCCAGCAGTAAGACAGGGGGCGAGGGGGAGCTGTTTTTT.